Below are 8 T cell receptor beta chains sequenced from a single sample in a study of cytomegalovirus exposure and HLA in healthy donors. The PCR contained 60 Vbeta and 13 Jbeta primers. The data were produced by immunoSEQ multiplex PCR, yet TCRdb's version contains in-frame clones alone and is incomplete. The repertoire holds more than 95,000 clones, with around 72% as singletons. The source material was PBMCs. The receptor set was obtained from a man between 25 and 39 years old in good health and CMV-seronegative.

The gene calls are TRBV28 and TRBJ1-1; D gene ambiguous. Germline V gene data show CDR1 as MDHEN and CDR2 as SYDVKM. Trimming took 8 bases from V and 10 from J, leaving 14 bases between them. CDR3 length equals 11 residues. CDR3 in amino acids: CASEGLRLAFF. The CDR3 DNA is TGTGCCAGCGAGGGTTTAAGATTAGCTTTCTTT.

The chain couples TRBV5-1 to TRBJ2-1; D may be TRBD2 (6 bases). The germline gives CDR1 SGHRS, CDR2 YFSETQ. V was trimmed by 4 bases and J by 10 bases, leaving 24 bases between them. This CDR3 contains 16 residues. The CDR3 DNA follows: TGCGCCAGCAGCCCTATGGGGGGACTGGGAGTTCGGGAGCAGTTCTTC. Translation: CASSPMGGLGVREQFF.

The CDR3 sequence: CARVWTGLPYEQYF. In nucleotides, the CDR3 is TGTGCCAGGGTCTGGACAGGGCTACCCTACGAGCAGTACTTC. The chain uses TRBV6-5 and TRBJ2-7; TRBD1 agrees at 8 bases. V trimming: 9 bases; J trimming: 2 bases; junction bases outside the gene matches: 9. CDR3 length equals 14 residues. The V gene's germline CDR1 is MNHEY and CDR2 SVGAGI.

The chain couples TRBV7-9 to TRBJ2-2, with D maybe TRBD1 (5 bases). Germline CDR1 is SEHNR and CDR2 is FQNEAQ (reference sequence). Trimming took 2 bases from V and 0 from J, leaving 10 bases between them. This CDR3 has 16 amino acids. CDR3 region: CASSLTDTANTGELFF. The CDR3, as DNA: TGTGCCAGCAGCTTAACGGACACTGCGAACACCGGGGAGCTGTTTTTT.

The J gene is TRBJ2-1, the V gene TRBV5-4; the match to TRBD2 covers 8 bases. The V segment lost 5 bases and the J segment 2 bases; nucleotides outside the gene matches: 6. The CDR3 is 15 amino acids. Germline V gene lookup returns CDR1 SGHNT and CDR2 YYREEE (reference sequence). In nucleotides, the CDR3 is TGTGCCAGCAGTCCCTGGCGGGGGGCCTACAATGAGCAGTTCTTC. As protein: CASSPWRGAYNEQFF.

The sample holds one count of this clone. The V gene is TRBV28, the J gene TRBJ2-1; 8 bases are shared with TRBD2. V trimming: 5 bases; J trimming: 8 bases; junction bases outside the gene matches: 8. The CDR3 has 14 residues. The V gene's germline CDR1 is MDHEN and CDR2 SYDVKM. This CDR3 is CASSPREGQDEQFF. CDR3 sequence (DNA): TGTGCCAGCAGTCCCCGGGAGGGTCAGGATGAGCAGTTCTTC.

This clone was recorded a few times. V gene TRBV27 combines with J gene TRBJ2-7, with D perhaps matching TRBD1 (6 bases). This CDR3 has 19 amino acids. Looked up from germline, CDR1 is MNHEY and CDR2 is SMNVEV (reference sequence). V was shortened by 1 base and J by 4 bases, with 26 bases between the two germline ends. The CDR3 DNA is TGTGCCAGCAGTTTATACTTTCGGGGAGCGCCTCGGACAGAATACGAGCAGTACTTC. It yields the protein CASSLYFRGAPRTEYEQYF.

The chain is built from TRBV28 and TRBJ1-2; D unclear. The CDR3 has 13 amino acids. Per germline, CDR1 MDHEN and CDR2 SYDVKM. With 1 base removed from V and 7 bases from J, the gap between germline ends came to 10 bases. CDR3 coding DNA: TGTGCCAGCAGTTTATTCCCGACGGGTGGCTACACCTTC. Translated, it gives CASSLFPTGGYTF.